Presented here are 2 T cell receptor beta chains from one specimen sequenced in a study of blood T cell repertoires in COVID-19. Generated by immunoSEQ multiplex PCR, the TCRdb table keeps only in-frame clones and is missing some. The sample consists of approximately 120,000 clones, over 80% of them appearing once. Sequencing was done on a sample of peripheral blood. The source of these receptors is a man between 60 and 75 years old with acute or convalescent COVID-19.

The chain carries TRBV28 and TRBJ1-2, with TRBD1 matching over 9 bases. The CDR3 spans 14 residues. V lost 6 bases and J lost 3; bases outside the gene matches: 5. Germline V lookup: CDR1 MDHEN, CDR2 SYDVKM. CDR3 bases: TGTGCCAGCAGCCCGACAGGGGGGTACTATGGCTACACCTTC. Translating it yields CASSPTGGYYGYTF.

This chain joins TRBV28 and TRBJ1-2, with TRBD1 as a possible D gene (5 bases). The V and J ends lost 7 bases and 3 bases respectively, with 21 bases between them. This CDR3 has 16 residues. Germline V gene lookup returns CDR1 MDHEN and CDR2 SYDVKM. The CDR3 DNA reads as TGTGCCAGCACCCGAGGCCTCCAGGGACTATACTATGGCTACACCTTC. Its translation: CASTRGLQGLYYGYTF.